This entry features one T cell receptor beta chain sequence. The data stem from a study of T-cell reconstitution after alpha-beta-depleted transplantation in children. The TCRbeta library incorporated unique molecular identifiers. TCRdb analysed the PCR reads with MiXCR anew, one entry per CDR3 protein. Among about 400,000 distinct CDR3 sequences listed, approximately 20% were seen once. Trimming stripped 9 bases from V and 2 bases from J, with 16 bases between. This CDR3 region has 15 residues. The germline V gene encodes CDR1 KGHDR and CDR2 SFDVKD. This clonotype originated in a human donor who donated a stem cell graft to a child with acute myeloid leukemia. V usage is TRBV24-1 and J usage is TRBJ2-1; TRBD2 might be the D (5 bases). Source: PBMCs from the stem cell graft donor, taken from the stem cell graft. This CDR3 is CATANAGPTYNEQFF. The CDR3 DNA sequence: TGTGCCACCGCAAATGCGGGCCCCACCTACAATGAGCAGTTCTTC.